This TCR beta chain was captured by sequencing in a study of long-term antiretroviral therapy in people with HIV. Whole-study results and caveats: CDR3 length ranges were narrower in HIV repertoires than in controls. Within the repertoire, clones expanded before ART were dominant at all time points.

A v3.0 immunoSEQ assay was performed at survey level. The protocol was immunoSEQ multiplex PCR, while the TCRdb copy is restricted to in-frame clones and leaves out a portion. This sample has around 40,000 clones, with around nine tenths found just once. To note about this clone: Its target is unknown.

The CDR3 is made up of 15 amino acids. V was clipped by 7 bases and J by 2 bases, with 18 bases between them. The clonotype comes from a woman younger than 35 with HIV. This sequence joins TRBV23-1 and TRBJ2-7; a possible D gene is TRBD2 (5 bases). TRBV23-1 is an open reading frame, and its role is uncertain. The sequenced sample was unsorted PBMCs, obtained just before starting antiretroviral therapy. CDR3 in amino acids: CASTAPSGSPYEQYF. The CDR3 DNA is TGCGCCAGCACAGCCCCGTCGGGGTCCCCCTACGAGCAGTACTTC.